Presented here are 19 T cell receptor beta chains from one specimen sequenced in a study of cytomegalovirus exposure and HLA in healthy donors. Clones were sequenced by immunoSEQ multiplex PCR, and TCRdb holds only the in-frame ones, with some missing. In the table there are approximately 230,000 clones, roughly 90% of which are singletons. The sample taken for sequencing was PBMCs. The receptors originated from a man in his late teens or twenties in good health and CMV-seropositive.

In its sample, this clone was seen once. The chain joins TRBV7-9 to TRBJ2-7, with 9 nucleotides matching TRBD1. The germline V gene encodes CDR1 SEHNR and CDR2 FQNEAQ (reference sequence). The CDR3 extends over 15 amino acids. Trimming took 6 bases from V and 0 from J; bases not matched to a gene: 6. The CDR3: CASSKWDRASYEQYF. CDR3 coding DNA: TGTGCCAGCAGTAAATGGGACAGGGCCTCCTACGAGCAGTACTTC.

J is TRBJ2-5 and V is TRBV15, with D hard to call. This CDR3 is 12 amino acids long. Germline CDR1 reads LNHNV; CDR2 reads YYDKDF (reference sequence). The ends were cut back, 3 bases at V and 5 bases at J, with 7 bases in the middle. The CDR3 is CATSSFMETQYF. In nucleotides, the CDR3 is TGTGCCACCAGCAGCTTCATGGAGACCCAGTACTTC.

The rearrangement joins TRBV5-1 to TRBJ2-7, with TRBD1 matching 8 bases. Germline lookup yields CDR1 SGHRS and CDR2 YFSETQ. The CDR3 contains 14 residues. Trimming at V came to 2 bases and at J to 3 bases, leaving 4 bases not matched to a gene. This CDR3 reads CASSLSGQGYEQYF. The CDR3 DNA sequence: TGCGCCAGCAGCTTATCAGGACAGGGCTACGAGCAGTACTTC.

The V call is TRBV10-3, the J call TRBJ2-3; 7 bases align to TRBD2. CDR1 is ENHRY, CDR2 SYGVKD, per germline. This CDR3 has 16 amino acids. V was pared by 3 bases and J by 2 bases, with 8 bases of the junction left unmatched. Here the CDR3 reads CAISDQTSEYTDTQYF. The CDR3 DNA is TGTGCCATCAGTGACCAAACTAGCGAATACACAGATACGCAGTATTTT.

CDR3 DNA: TGCGCCAGCAAGTTCTCTTCCTACAATGAGCAGTTCTTC. Amino acid sequence: CASKFSSYNEQFF. This chain uses TRBV5-1 with TRBJ2-1; D is undetermined. This CDR3 is 13 amino acids long. Germline CDR1 SGHRS, CDR2 YFSETQ. Trimming stripped 6 bases from V and 1 base from J, with 8 bases between.

This sequence joins TRBV2 and TRBJ1-4; 8 bases are shared with TRBD1. The CDR3 has 13 residues. Trimming cost V 11 bases and J 3 bases; bases outside gene matches: 5. Germline V gene data show CDR1 as SNHLY and CDR2 as FYNNEI. Here the CDR3 reads CAFQGASNEKLFF. The CDR3 DNA reads as TGTGCCTTTCAGGGGGCCTCTAATGAAAAACTGTTTTTT.

This clone was counted once. J is TRBJ2-7 and V is TRBV6-1; D is ambiguous. The germline V gene has CDR1 MNHNS and CDR2 SASEGT. Trimming stripped 8 bases from V and 3 bases from J, with 11 bases between. This CDR3 is 12 amino acids long. The CDR3 DNA sequence: TGTGCCAGCTGTTGGGTTCGCTACGAGCAGTACTTC. It is translated as CASCWVRYEQYF.

This chain uses TRBV6-1 with TRBJ1-2, with a possible D match to TRBD1 (5 bases). Trimming left V 3 bases short and J 2 bases short, with 7 bases between. This CDR3 is 13 amino acids long. Germline V gene sequence: CDR1 MNHNS, CDR2 SASEGT. The CDR3 protein is CASSEGLNYGYTF. CDR3 nucleotides: TGTGCCAGCAGTGAGGGACTGAACTATGGCTACACCTTC.

This chain links TRBV4-1 with TRBJ1-1; 7 bases line up with TRBD1. V shed 3 bases and J 6 bases; nucleotides not matched to a gene: 7. The CDR3 loop spans 14 amino acids. The V gene's germline CDR1 is MGHRA and CDR2 YSYEKL. In DNA form, the CDR3 reads TGCGCCAGCAGCCAGACAGGGTTTAGGGCTGAAGCTTTCTTT. Protein: CASSQTGFRAEAFF.

The chain recombines TRBV28 with TRBJ2-1; TRBD1 matches at 9 bases. There are 16 residues in the CDR3. Germline loops: CDR1 MDHEN, CDR2 SYDVKM. V dropped 4 bases and J dropped 0; count of bases not matched to a gene: 4. The CDR3 nucleotides read TGTGCCAGCAGTTACAGGGGGCTAAGCTCCTACAATGAGCAGTTCTTC. Translation gives CASSYRGLSSYNEQFF.

V and J are TRBV15 and TRBJ2-7, with 8 bases aligning to TRBD1. V lost 0 bases, J lost 4 bases, and 2 bases stayed unmatched. From germline, CDR1 is LNHNV and CDR2 YYDKDF (reference sequence). The CDR3 sequence is 14 residues long. The CDR3 is CATSRDRGLYEQYF. In DNA form, the CDR3 reads TGTGCCACCAGCAGAGACAGGGGGCTTTACGAGCAGTACTTC.

This clone has a single count. The gene calls are TRBV29-1 and TRBJ1-1; TRBD1 is a possible D gene (6 bases). CDR1 and CDR2 from the germline V gene are SQVTM and ANQGSEA. V was trimmed by 6 bases and J by 3 bases, leaving 11 bases between them. This CDR3 region has 12 residues. The CDR3 nucleotides are TGCAGCGTCGCGGACAGCTACACTGAAGCTTTCTTT. Its protein is CSVADSYTEAFF.

The chain combines TRBV4-1 with TRBJ2-5; 13 positions agree with TRBD2. Trimming took 1 base from V and 5 from J; bases not matched to a gene: 4. The CDR3 is 16 residues long. The germline V gene encodes CDR1 MGHRA and CDR2 YSYEKL. The CDR3 DNA is TGCGCCAGCAGCCAAGGGACTAGCGGGAGCCGGGAGACCCAGTACTTC. This translates into CASSQGTSGSRETQYF.

The chain carries TRBV5-6 and TRBJ1-2, with D possibly matching TRBD1 (6 bases). The CDR3 is 14 residues long. The V gene's germline CDR1 is SGHDT and CDR2 YYEEEE. The V and J ends lost 4 bases and 8 bases respectively, with 18 bases between them. This chain's CDR3 is CASSLGARGEGYTF. The DNA of the CDR3 is TGTGCCAGCAGCCTGGGGGCGAGGGGAGAAGGCTACACCTTC.

This clone was detected once. The V gene is TRBV2, the J gene TRBJ2-1, with D hard to call. This CDR3 comprises 11 residues. V was cut by 7 bases and J by 4 bases, with 5 bases left in between. Germline V CDR1 and CDR2: SNHLY, FYNNEI. This chain's CDR3 is CASTEYNEQFF. In DNA form, the CDR3 reads TGTGCCAGCACCGAATACAATGAGCAGTTCTTC.

This clone was detected only a few times. The chain combines TRBV27 with TRBJ1-2; 10 positions match TRBD1. Per the germline V gene, CDR1 is MNHEY and CDR2 is SMNVEV (reference sequence). The CDR3 length is 16 residues. The ends lost 5 bases at V and 6 bases at J; junction bases unmatched: 12. CDR3 in amino acids: CASSPKYGTGVDGYTF. The DNA for the CDR3 is TGTGCCAGCAGTCCCAAATACGGGACAGGGGTTGATGGCTACACCTTC.

The chain recombines TRBV6-6 with TRBJ1-5, with 10 positions matching TRBD1. CDR1 is MNHNY, CDR2 SVGAGI, per germline (reference sequence). V lost 7 bases to trimming and J lost 6 bases; unmatched junction nucleotides: 9. The CDR3 has 15 amino acids. The CDR3 DNA sequence: TGTGCCAGCACCCCTCTCCGGGACAGGGGTCAGCCCCAGCATTTT. Translating it yields CASTPLRDRGQPQHF.

The rearrangement links TRBV7-9 to TRBJ2-7; a weak D match, TRBD2 (5 bases). CDR1 is SEHNR and CDR2 is FQNEAQ in the germline V gene (reference sequence). Deletions cut 1 base from V and 0 bases from J, with 10 bases between. This CDR3 is built from 15 residues. The CDR3 region is CASSLGRTSSYEQYF. The CDR3 region has the DNA TGTGCCAGCAGCTTAGGGAGGACCAGCTCCTACGAGCAGTACTTC.

The rearrangement joins TRBV11-2 to TRBJ1-5; D uncertain. Trimming took 3 bases from V and 0 from J, leaving 3 bases between them. The germline V gene has CDR1 SGHAT and CDR2 FQNNGV. The CDR3 length is 13 residues. Here the CDR3 reads CASSFHSNQPQHF. CDR3 sequence (DNA): TGTGCCAGCAGCTTCCATAGCAATCAGCCCCAGCATTTT.